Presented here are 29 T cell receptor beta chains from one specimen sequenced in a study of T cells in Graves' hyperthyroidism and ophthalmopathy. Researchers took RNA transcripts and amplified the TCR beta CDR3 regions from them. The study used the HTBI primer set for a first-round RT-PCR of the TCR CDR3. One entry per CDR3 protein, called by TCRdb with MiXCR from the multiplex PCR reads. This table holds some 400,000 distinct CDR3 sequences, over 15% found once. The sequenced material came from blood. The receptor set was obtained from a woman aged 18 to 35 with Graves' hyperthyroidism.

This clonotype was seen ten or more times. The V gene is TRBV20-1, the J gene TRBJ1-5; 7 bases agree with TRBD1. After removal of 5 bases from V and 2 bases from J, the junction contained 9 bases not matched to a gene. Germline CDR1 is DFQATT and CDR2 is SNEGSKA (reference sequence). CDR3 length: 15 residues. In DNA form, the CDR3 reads TGCAGTGCTGAGGGGGCTTCTGGAGGCAATCAGCCCCAGCATTTT. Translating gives CSAEGASGGNQPQHF.

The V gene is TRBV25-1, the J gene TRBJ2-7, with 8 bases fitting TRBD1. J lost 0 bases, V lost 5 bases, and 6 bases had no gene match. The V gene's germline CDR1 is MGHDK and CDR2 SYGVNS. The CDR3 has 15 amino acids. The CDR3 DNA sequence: TGTGCCAGCAGTACCCGGACAGGGTCCTCCTACGAGCAGTACTTC. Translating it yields CASSTRTGSSYEQYF.

CDR3 loop: CASSPSPGQHYEQYF. The DNA for the CDR3 is TGCGCCAGCAGTCCTTCACCGGGACAGCACTACGAGCAGTACTTC. The V call is TRBV5-1, the J call TRBJ2-7; 7 bases fit TRBD1. CDR3 length: 15 amino acids. Germline trimming cut 5 bases from V and 3 bases from J; bases unmatched to any gene: 11. CDR1 and CDR2 (germline): SGHRS, YFSETQ.

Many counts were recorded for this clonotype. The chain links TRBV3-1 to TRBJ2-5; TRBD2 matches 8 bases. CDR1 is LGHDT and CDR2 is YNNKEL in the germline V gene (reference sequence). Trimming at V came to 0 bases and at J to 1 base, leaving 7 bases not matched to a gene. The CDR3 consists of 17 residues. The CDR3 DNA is TGTGCCAGCAGCCAAGATCTTGGCGGGGGGATCCAAGAGACCCAGTACTTC. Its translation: CASSQDLGGGIQETQYF.

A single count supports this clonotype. This CDR3 is CASSLWDYGYTF. In DNA, the CDR3 is TGTGCCAGCAGTTTATGGGACTATGGCTACACCTTC. The V gene is TRBV28, the J gene TRBJ1-2; no reliable D call. CDR1 and CDR2 from the germline V gene are MDHEN and SYDVKM. Trimming stripped 0 bases from V and 3 bases from J, with 2 bases between. This CDR3 region has 12 residues.

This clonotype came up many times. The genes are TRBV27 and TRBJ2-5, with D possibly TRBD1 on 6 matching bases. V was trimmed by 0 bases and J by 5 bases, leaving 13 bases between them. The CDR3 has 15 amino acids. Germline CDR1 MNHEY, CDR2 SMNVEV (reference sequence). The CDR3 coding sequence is TGTGCCAGCAGTTTATCGACAGGCATAGGGGAGACCCAGTACTTC. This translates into CASSLSTGIGETQYF.

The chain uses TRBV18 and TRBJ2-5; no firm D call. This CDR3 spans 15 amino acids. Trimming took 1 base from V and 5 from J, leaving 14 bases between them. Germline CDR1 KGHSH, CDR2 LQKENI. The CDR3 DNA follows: TGTGCCAGCTCACCACTTGGCATGGTACTGGAGACCCAGTACTTC. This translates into CASSPLGMVLETQYF.

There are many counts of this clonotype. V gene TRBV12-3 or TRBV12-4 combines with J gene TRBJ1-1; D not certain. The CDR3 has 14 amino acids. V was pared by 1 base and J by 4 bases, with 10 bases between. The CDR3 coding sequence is TGTGCCAGCAGTTTAGTGAGGCAGGCCACTGAAGCTTTCTTT. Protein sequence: CASSLVRQATEAFF.

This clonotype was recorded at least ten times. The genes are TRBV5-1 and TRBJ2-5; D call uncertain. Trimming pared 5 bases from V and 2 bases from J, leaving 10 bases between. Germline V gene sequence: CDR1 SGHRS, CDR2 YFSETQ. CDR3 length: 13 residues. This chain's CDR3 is CASSMVRQETQYF. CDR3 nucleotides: TGCGCCAGCAGTATGGTACGACAAGAGACCCAGTACTTC.

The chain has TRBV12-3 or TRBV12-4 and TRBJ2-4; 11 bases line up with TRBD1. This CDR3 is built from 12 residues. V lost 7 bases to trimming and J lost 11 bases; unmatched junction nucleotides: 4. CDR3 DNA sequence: TGTGCCAGCACCCGGACAGGGGGCGTTCAGTACTTC. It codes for CASTRTGGVQYF.

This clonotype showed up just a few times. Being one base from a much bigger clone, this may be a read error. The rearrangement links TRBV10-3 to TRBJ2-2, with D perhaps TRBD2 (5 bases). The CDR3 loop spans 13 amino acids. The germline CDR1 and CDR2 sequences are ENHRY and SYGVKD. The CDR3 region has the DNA TGTGCCATCAGTTTAACTGACACCGGGGAGCTGTGTTTT. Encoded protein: CAISLTDTGELCF.

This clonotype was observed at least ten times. The CDR3 region has the DNA TGTGCCAGCAGTGGAGTGGGGGGATTTAACACTGAAGCTTTCTTT. Amino acid sequence: CASSGVGGFNTEAFF. The chain couples TRBV2 to TRBJ1-1; weak D call: TRBD1 (5 bases). V was shortened by 4 bases and J by 2 bases, with 14 bases between the two germline ends. The CDR3 contains 15 residues. Germline V gives CDR1 SNHLY, CDR2 FYNNEI.

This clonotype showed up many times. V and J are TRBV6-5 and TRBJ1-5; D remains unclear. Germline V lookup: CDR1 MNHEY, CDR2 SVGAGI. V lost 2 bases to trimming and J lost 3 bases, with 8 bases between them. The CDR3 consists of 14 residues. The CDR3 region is CASSYRADNQPQHF. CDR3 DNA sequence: TGTGCCAGCAGTTACAGGGCGGACAATCAGCCCCAGCATTTT.

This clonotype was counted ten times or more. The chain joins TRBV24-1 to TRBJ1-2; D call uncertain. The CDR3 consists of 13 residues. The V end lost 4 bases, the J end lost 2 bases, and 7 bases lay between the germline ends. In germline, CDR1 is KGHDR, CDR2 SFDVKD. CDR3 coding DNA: TGTGCCACCAGTGAACATGGAAACTATGGCTACACCTTC. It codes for CATSEHGNYGYTF.

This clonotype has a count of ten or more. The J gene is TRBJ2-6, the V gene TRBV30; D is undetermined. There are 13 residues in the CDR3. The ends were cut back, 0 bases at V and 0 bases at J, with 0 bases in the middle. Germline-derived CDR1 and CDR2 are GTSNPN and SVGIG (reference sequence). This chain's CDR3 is CAWSVSGANVLTF. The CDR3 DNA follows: TGTGCCTGGAGTGTCTCTGGGGCCAACGTCCTGACTTTC.

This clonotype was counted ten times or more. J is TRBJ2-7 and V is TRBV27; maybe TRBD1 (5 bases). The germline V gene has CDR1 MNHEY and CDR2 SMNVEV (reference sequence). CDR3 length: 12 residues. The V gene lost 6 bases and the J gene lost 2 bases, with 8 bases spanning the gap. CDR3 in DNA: TGTGCCAGCAGAGCAGGGCCCTACGAGCAGTACTTC. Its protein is CASRAGPYEQYF.

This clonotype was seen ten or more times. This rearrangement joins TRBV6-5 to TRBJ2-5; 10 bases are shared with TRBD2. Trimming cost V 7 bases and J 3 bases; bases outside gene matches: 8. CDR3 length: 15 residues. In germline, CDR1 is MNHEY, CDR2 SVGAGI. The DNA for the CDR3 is TGTGCCAGCACCGATAGCGGGGGGAGTGAAGAGACCCAGTACTTC. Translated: CASTDSGGSEETQYF.

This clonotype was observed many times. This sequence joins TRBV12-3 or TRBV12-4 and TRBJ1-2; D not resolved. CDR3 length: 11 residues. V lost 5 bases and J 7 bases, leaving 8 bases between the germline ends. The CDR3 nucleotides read TGTGCCAGCAGTCCCCTGAGTGGCTACACCTTC. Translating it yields CASSPLSGYTF.

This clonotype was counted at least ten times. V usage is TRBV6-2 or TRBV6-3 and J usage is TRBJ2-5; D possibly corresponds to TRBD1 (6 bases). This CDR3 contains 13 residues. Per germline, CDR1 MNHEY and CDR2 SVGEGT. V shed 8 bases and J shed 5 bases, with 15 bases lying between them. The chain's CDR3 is CASSPQGHETQYF. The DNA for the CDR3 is TGTGCCAGCTCCCCACAGGGCCATGAGACCCAGTACTTC.

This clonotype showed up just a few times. CDR3 DNA: TGTGCCAGCAGCTCGTTTTTTGGCGGGACACTTGGGGATCAGCCCCAGCATTTT. This gives the protein CASSSFFGGTLGDQPQHF. The chain employs TRBV5-4 and TRBJ1-5; maybe TRBD1 (6 bases). Trimming took 3 bases from V and 5 from J, leaving 24 bases between them. There are 18 residues in the CDR3. CDR1 is SGHNT, CDR2 YYREEE, per germline (reference sequence). The entire variable domain, with the rest obtained from reference TRBV5-4 and TRBJ1-5, is as follows: ETGVTQSPTHLIKTRGQQVTLRCSSQSGHNTVSWYQQALGQGPQFIFQYYREEENGRGNFPPRFSGLQFPNYSSELNVNALELDDSALYLCASSSFFGGTLGDQPQHFGDGTRLSIL.

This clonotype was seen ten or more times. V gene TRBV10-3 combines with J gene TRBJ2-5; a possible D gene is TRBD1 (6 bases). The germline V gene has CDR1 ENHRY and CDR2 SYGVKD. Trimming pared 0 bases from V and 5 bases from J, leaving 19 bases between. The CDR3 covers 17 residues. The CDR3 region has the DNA TGTGCCATCAGTGAGTCGGGGGCCTCTACTTTCGTGGAGACCCAGTACTTC. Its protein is CAISESGASTFVETQYF.

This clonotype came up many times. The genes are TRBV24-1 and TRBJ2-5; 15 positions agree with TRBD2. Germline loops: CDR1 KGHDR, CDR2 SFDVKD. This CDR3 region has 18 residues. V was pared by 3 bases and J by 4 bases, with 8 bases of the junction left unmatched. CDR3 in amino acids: CATSDPGLAGGGGETQYF. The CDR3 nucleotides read TGTGCCACCAGTGATCCGGGACTAGCGGGGGGCGGGGGAGAGACCCAGTACTTC.

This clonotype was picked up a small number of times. The CDR3 coding sequence is TGTGCCAGCAGCTTGGAGGGGTGGGGCGGGACAGAAGATGGCTACACCTTC. This sequence encodes CASSLEGWGGTEDGYTF. The chain links TRBV5-4 to TRBJ1-2; 7 nucleotides match TRBD1. Per germline, CDR1 SGHNT and CDR2 YYREEE (reference sequence). The CDR3 runs 17 residues. Trimming removed 0 bases from V and 6 bases from J; junction bases left unmatched: 14.

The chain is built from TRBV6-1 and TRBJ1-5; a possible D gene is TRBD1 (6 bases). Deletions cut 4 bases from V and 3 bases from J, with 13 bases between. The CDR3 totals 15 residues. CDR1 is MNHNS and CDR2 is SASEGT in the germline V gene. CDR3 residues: CASSANRALNQPQHF. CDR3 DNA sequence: TGTGCCAGCAGTGCAAACAGGGCCCTCAATCAGCCCCAGCATTTT.

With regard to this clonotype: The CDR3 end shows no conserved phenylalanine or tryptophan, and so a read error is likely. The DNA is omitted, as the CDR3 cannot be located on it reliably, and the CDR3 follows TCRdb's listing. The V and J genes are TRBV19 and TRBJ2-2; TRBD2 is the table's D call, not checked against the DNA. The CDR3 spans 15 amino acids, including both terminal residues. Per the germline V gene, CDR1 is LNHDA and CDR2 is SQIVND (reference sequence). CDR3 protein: CASSLWDYNTGELLV.

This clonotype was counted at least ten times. In DNA form, the CDR3 reads TGTGCCAGCAGCGTAGATATGTGGAACACTGAAGCTTTCTTT. This gives the protein CASSVDMWNTEAFF. The V gene is TRBV9, the J gene TRBJ1-1; D remains unclear. The germline V gene encodes CDR1 SGDLS and CDR2 YYNGEE. This CDR3 is 14 amino acids long. V was cut by 0 bases and J by 1 base, with 7 bases left in between.

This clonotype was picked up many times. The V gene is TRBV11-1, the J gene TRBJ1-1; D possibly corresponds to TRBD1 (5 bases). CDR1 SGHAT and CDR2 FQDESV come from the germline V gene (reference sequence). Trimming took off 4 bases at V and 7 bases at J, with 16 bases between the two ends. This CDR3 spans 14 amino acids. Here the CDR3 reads CASSSLGTIFEAFF. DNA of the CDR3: TGTGCCAGCAGCTCTTTAGGGACTATCTTTGAAGCTTTCTTT.

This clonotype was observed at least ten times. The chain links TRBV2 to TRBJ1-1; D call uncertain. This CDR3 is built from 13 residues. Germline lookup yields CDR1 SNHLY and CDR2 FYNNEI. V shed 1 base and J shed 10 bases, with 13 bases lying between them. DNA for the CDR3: TGTGCCAGCAGTGAAGAGACATGGGTAGTAGCTTTCTTT. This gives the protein CASSEETWVVAFF.

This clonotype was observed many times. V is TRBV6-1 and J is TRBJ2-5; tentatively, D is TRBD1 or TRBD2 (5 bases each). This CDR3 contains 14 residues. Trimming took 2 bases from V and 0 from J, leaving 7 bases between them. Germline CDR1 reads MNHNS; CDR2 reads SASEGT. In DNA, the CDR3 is TGTGCCAGCAGTGAACGGGGCTACCAAGAGACCCAGTACTTC. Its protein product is CASSERGYQETQYF.